These T cell receptor beta chains were read from a single sample in a study of blood T cell repertoires in COVID-19. The protocol was immunoSEQ multiplex PCR, while the TCRdb copy is restricted to in-frame clones and leaves out a portion. The data hold roughly 52,000 clones, with around 88% observed a single time. Sequencing was performed on peripheral blood. Receptors originate from a human donor in a cohort sampled during active COVID-19. Each CDR3 is given with its conserved first and last residue.

v_call | cdr3_aa
TRBV4-1 | CASSPEVGQPDNEKLFF
TRBV4-1 | CASSQRAGGHSGTGELFF
TRBV6-5 | CASSTQGGRWETQYF
TRBV9 | CASSVRGGLAGYTDTQYF
TRBV10-3 | CAISEGQGHYGYTF
TRBV7-9 | CASSWTGFNEKLFF
TRBV2 | CASSLDRGYEQYF
TRBV20-1 | CSASVGIPGAIGNQPQHF
TRBV5-4 | CASSFGLGSGGLNTGELFF
TRBV5-1 | CASSVTGVSYNEQFF